This T cell receptor delta chain was found in a study of Vδ1+ human thymocytes. The template was reverse-transcribed extracted RNA. Multiplex PCR used pooled V-gene forward primers and a constant-region reverse primer to amplify CDR3s. TCRdb re-called clones from the multiplex PCR reads using CATT. The sample holds some 54,000 delta-chain clones; 15% are singletons and the top ten take around 0.5%. Study-wide results and caveats: Highly polyclonal TRG and TRD repertoires with Gaussian CDR3 length distributions appeared in thymus.

The CDR3 length is 18 residues. The V segment lost 0 bases and the J segment 0 bases; nucleotides outside the gene matches: 12. Germline V gives CDR1 NSMFDY, CDR2 ISSIKDK. Comment on this clone: Its antigen is currently unknown.

This clonotype was obtained from a boy in the first two years of life who had congenital heart surgery. Sequenced material: Vdelta1+ gamma-delta thymocytes from the thymus. The subset here: FACS-sorted CD3+ TCRalphabeta- TCRVdelta1+ TCRVdelta2- thymocytes. The chain couples TRAV29/DV5 to TRDJ1; 9 nucleotides agree with TRDD3. This CDR3 is CAASGGILRGLYTDKLIF. The CDR3 DNA reads as TGTGCAGCAAGCGGGGGGATACTCCGGGGACTCTACACCGATAAACTCATCTTT.